Below, 11 T cell receptor beta chains from the same sample are listed, as sequenced in a study of technical replicates of blood from several donors. Using immunoSEQ multiplex PCR, the repertoire was profiled, and TCRdb retains in-frame clones only, with some absent. Counted here are 65,000 to 90,000 clones, about 92% occurring once; the ten biggest clones make up approximately 0.27%. Sequenced input: T cells isolated from PBMCs. The receptors stem from a human donor in good health.

The rearrangement links TRBV7-8 to TRBJ1-6; a possible D gene is TRBD1 (5 bases). Trimming took off 6 bases at V and 2 bases at J, with 11 bases between the two ends. Germline CDR1 is SGHVS and CDR2 is FQNEAQ. The CDR3 has 15 amino acids. CDR3 DNA: TGTGCCAGCAGGACAGTTTCAGCCTATAATTCACCCCTCCACTTT. Translating gives CASRTVSAYNSPLHF.

The CDR3 DNA reads as TGTGCCAGCAGCCGCGGCGGACAGCCCTACGAGCAGTACTTC. Its translation is CASSRGGQPYEQYF. The V gene is TRBV14, the J gene TRBJ2-7; D might be TRBD1 (6 bases). The V end was cut by 4 bases, the J end by 2 bases, with 12 bases between. CDR3 length equals 14 residues. Germline V gene data show CDR1 as SGHDN and CDR2 as FVKESK. The entire variable domain, with the rest obtained from reference TRBV14 and TRBJ2-7, is as follows: EAGVTQFPSHSVIEKGQTVTLRCDPISGHDNLYWYRRVMGKEIKFLLHFVKESKQDESGMPNNRFLAERTGGTYSTLKVQPAELEDSGVYFCASSRGGQPYEQYFGPGTRLTVT.

The J gene is TRBJ1-1, the V gene TRBV19, with D maybe TRBD1 (6 bases). Trimming took off 2 bases at V and 4 bases at J, with 11 bases between the two ends. The CDR3 loop spans 14 amino acids. Germline CDR1 and CDR2: LNHDA and SQIVND (reference sequence). CDR3 protein: CASSIWGPGTEAFF. The CDR3 DNA reads as TGTGCCAGTAGTATATGGGGGCCAGGCACTGAAGCTTTCTTT.

The gene calls are TRBV7-6 and TRBJ1-3; D not resolved. The CDR3 contains 15 residues. V lost 5 bases to trimming and J lost 4 bases, with 15 bases between them. Germline CDR1 is SGHVS and CDR2 is FNYEAQ. The CDR3 reads CASSPGWVSGNTIYF. In nucleotides, the CDR3 is TGTGCCAGCAGCCCCGGGTGGGTCTCCGGAAACACCATATATTTT.

The genes are TRBV28 and TRBJ2-7; D unclear. Germline V gene lookup returns CDR1 MDHEN and CDR2 SYDVKM. V gave up 6 bases and J gave up 0 bases, with 12 bases separating them. CDR3 length: 14 residues. The CDR3 here is CASSSPPSSYEQYF. CDR3 bases: TGTGCCAGCAGCTCCCCACCGAGCTCCTACGAGCAGTACTTC.

This chain uses TRBV2 with TRBJ1-1; D gene unclear. V lost 6 bases and J lost 2, with 7 bases in between. The CDR3 contains 12 residues. Germline lookup yields CDR1 SNHLY and CDR2 FYNNEI. CDR3 in DNA: TGTGCCAGCAGGGGCTTCAACACTGAAGCTTTCTTT. Protein product: CASRGFNTEAFF. The whole variable domain, filled in from reference TRBV2 and TRBJ1-1, reads EPEVTQTPSHQVTQMGQEVILRCVPISNHLYFYWYRQILGQKVEFLVSFYNNEISEKSEIFDDQFSVERPDGSNFTLKIRSTKLEDSAMYFCASRGFNTEAFFGQGTRLTVV.

This clone was seen once. The V and J genes are TRBV4-1 and TRBJ1-6; D unclear. The length of the CDR3 is 13 residues. Per germline, CDR1 MGHRA and CDR2 YSYEKL. The V gene lost 2 bases and the J gene lost 12 bases, with 11 bases spanning the gap. The CDR3 DNA follows: TGCGCCAGCAGCCAAAACCCCACAATACCCCTCCACTTT. It encodes CASSQNPTIPLHF.

The rearrangement links TRBV5-4 to TRBJ1-1, with a tentative D call TRBD1 (5 bases). V gave up 5 bases and J gave up 3 bases, with 17 bases separating them. Germline V gene data show CDR1 as SGHNT and CDR2 as YYREEE (reference sequence). This CDR3 is 15 amino acids long. DNA for the CDR3: TGTGCCAGCAGGCCTCGTGGGGGGGGGTACACTGAAGCTTTCTTT. Translating gives CASRPRGGGYTEAFF.

This chain uses TRBV4-1 with TRBJ2-7, with TRBD2 identical over 8 bases. J lost 2 bases, V lost 0 bases, and 6 bases had no gene match. CDR3 length: 16 amino acids. Per the germline V gene, CDR1 is MGHRA and CDR2 is YSYEKL. CDR3 DNA: TGCGCCAGCAGCCAAGATTCGCGGGGGGCACCCTACGAGCAGTACTTC. Translating gives CASSQDSRGAPYEQYF.

The chain recombines TRBV6-5 with TRBJ1-3, with D possibly TRBD1 on 5 matching bases. V gave up 3 bases and J gave up 4 bases, with 16 bases separating them. Germline values: CDR1 MNHEY, CDR2 SVGAGI. The CDR3 sequence is 16 residues long. CDR3 DNA: TGTGCCAGCAGTTATTCCGGCAGGGCGAGGGGAAACACCATATATTTT. It encodes CASSYSGRARGNTIYF.

This clone was counted a few times. The CDR3 region is CASSTQGVLNTEAFF. In DNA, the CDR3 is TGTGCCAGCAGTACACAGGGCGTCCTCAACACTGAAGCTTTCTTT. The J gene is TRBJ1-1, the V gene TRBV6-5, with TRBD1 as a possible D gene (6 bases). Per the germline V gene, CDR1 is MNHEY and CDR2 is SVGAGI. The CDR3 is 15 amino acids. V shed 5 bases and J shed 2 bases, with 15 bases lying between them.